The 7 T cell receptor beta chains below were found in one sample sequenced in a study of T cells after yellow fever vaccination (dated by TCRdb to between 2018 and 2021). The sample's treatment or condition label, decoded: live attenuated yellow fever vaccine strain. The library was prepared using 5' RACE. TCRdb records Illumina HiSeq 2500 as the sequencer. TCRdb itself trimmed the public reads at Q25 with fastp, ran MiXCR and retained productive beta chains. Rows with a matching CDR3 protein are joined into one entry that keeps the most common DNA and genes. Here the sample has tens of thousands of distinct CDR3 sequences; 5.2% occur a single time. Jointly, the top ten make up around 19% of the sample. The sequences come from PBMCs, either bulk or a sorted T-cell subset (CD4+, CD8+, memory, or dextramer-sorted; not recorded which), collected roughly 46 days after the first yellow fever vaccination. The receptors were gathered from a man younger than 35 who received the YFV17D yellow fever vaccine.

In its sample, this clonotype was seen many times. The V gene is TRBV5-6, the J gene TRBJ2-7, with D perhaps TRBD1 (5 bases). CDR3 length: 13 amino acids. Trimming pared 4 bases from V and 2 bases from J, leaving 10 bases between. Germline CDR1 SGHDT, CDR2 YYEEEE. The CDR3 DNA is TGTGCCAGCAGCCTGGTGACAGCCTACGAGCAGTACGTC. This encodes CASSLVTAYEQYV.

This clonotype has a count of ten or more. The chain employs TRBV5-6 and TRBJ2-7; possible D gene TRBD2, 6 bases. The CDR3 runs to 15 residues. Trimming cost V 0 bases and J 3 bases, with 13 bases left between them. Per the germline V gene, CDR1 is SGHDT and CDR2 is YYEEEE. CDR3 in DNA: TGTGCCAGCAGCTTGGTGCGTGCGGGGAACTACGAGCAGTACTTC. Its protein product is CASSLVRAGNYEQYF.

Many counts were recorded for this clonotype. This chain joins TRBV6-2 or TRBV6-3 and TRBJ2-5, with TRBD1 matching 9 bases. Per germline, CDR1 MNHEY and CDR2 SVGEGT. The CDR3 contains 16 residues. With 5 bases clipped from V and 4 bases from J, the junction kept 11 bases outside the gene matches. In DNA form, the CDR3 reads TGTGCCAGCAGTCGCAGCGGGACAGGGAAACCAGAGACCCAGTACTTC. The encoded protein is CASSRSGTGKPETQYF.

This clonotype was detected many times. V usage is TRBV5-6 and J usage is TRBJ1-2; a weak D match, TRBD1 (5 bases). CDR1 and CDR2 from the germline V gene are SGHDT and YYEEEE. Trimming removed 3 bases from V and 5 bases from J, with 5 bases in between. The CDR3 has 11 amino acids. CDR3 sequence reads: CASSWGYGYTF. The DNA for the CDR3 is TGTGCCAGCAGCTGGGGGTATGGCTACACCTTC.

This clonotype was found many times. The chain has TRBV11-2 and TRBJ2-1; 11 nucleotides match TRBD2. J was trimmed by 4 bases and V by 5 bases; bases with no gene match: 4. Germline V gene lookup returns CDR1 SGHAT and CDR2 FQNNGV. The CDR3 length is 15 residues. The CDR3: CASSPGLADYNEQFF. CDR3 coding DNA: TGTGCCAGCAGCCCGGGACTAGCGGATTACAATGAGCAGTTCTTC.

This clonotype was observed at least ten times. The chain has TRBV6-2 or TRBV6-3 and TRBJ1-2, with a tentative D call TRBD1 (5 bases). The CDR3 is 15 residues long. Trimming shortened V by 2 bases and J by 5 bases, and 15 bases separated the two germline ends. The germline V gene encodes CDR1 MNHEY and CDR2 SVGEGT. CDR3 sequence: CASSYQGYRTYGYTF. The CDR3 DNA is TGTGCCAGCAGTTACCAGGGTTATCGGACTTATGGCTACACCTTC.

Judged by abundance, this clonotype is medium-sized. The chain recombines TRBV7-2 with TRBJ2-3; unclear D gene. V lost 1 base and J lost 9, with 11 bases in between. The CDR3 sequence is 13 residues long. Per the germline V gene, CDR1 is SGHTA and CDR2 is FQGNSA. The CDR3 bases are TGTGCCAGCAGCTTAGAACTTAAAGAAACGCAGTATTTT. Translating it yields CASSLELKETQYF.